The 3 T cell receptor beta chains given below trace back to one sample, sequenced in a study of tissue T cells after allogeneic stem cell transplantation. Profiling relied on immunoSEQ multiplex PCR, and the TCRdb table lists in-frame clones only, not all of them. The repertoire consists of 4,000 to 5,000 clones, with around half occurring once and the leading ten covering approximately 15%. Documented time point: mouse harvest day 14 after allogeneic transplant. The graft held 10^6 splenic CD5+ T cells and 10^7 T-cell-depleted bone marrow cells. The sequencing input was lymph node tissue. The source is a female BALB/c mouse given C57BL/6 T cells with graft-versus-host disease after an allogeneic hematopoietic cell transplant.

With respect to this clone: The genes and germline here are from mouse. The observed sequence ends 1 residue before the CDR3 terminus, with the missing tail filled in from the germline J gene. The same CDR3 arises from other DNA sequences in this sample as well. The chain uses TRBV26 and TRBJ2-4; D not resolved. Germline V gene lookup returns CDR1 KGHPV and CDR2 FQNQEV (reference sequence). Trimming stripped 3 bases from V and 0 bases from J, with 4 bases between. The CDR3 sequence is 13 residues long. The CDR3 loop reads CASSLGSQNTLYF. The DNA read from the CDR3 is TGTGCCAGCAGTCTTGGTAGTCAAAACACCTTGTAC.

This clone was observed a handful of times. Here the gene names and germline are mouse. The read ends 1 residue early relative to the CDR3; the germline J gene fills the gap. The chain joins TRBV15 to TRBJ2-7; maybe TRBD1 (7 bases). Germline assignment: CDR1 SGHND and CDR2 FRSKSL. Trimming took off 6 bases at V and 7 bases at J, with 10 bases between the two ends. The CDR3 spans 11 residues. CDR3 DNA, as far as it was read: TGTGCCAGCAGAGGGGGCAGGGAACAGTAC. The encoded protein is CASRGGREQY. From start to end, the CDR3 is CASRGGREQYF.

As to this clone: Germline and genes: mouse. The sequence runs out 1 residue before the end of the CDR3; the remainder is reconstructed from the germline J gene. The rearrangement links TRBV4 to TRBJ1-2; possible D gene TRBD1, 6 bases. V dropped 5 bases and J dropped 0 bases, with 10 bases sitting between them. CDR3 length: 14 amino acids. CDR1 is LGHDT and CDR2 is YNNKQL in the germline V gene (reference sequence). CDR3 in amino acids: CASSRDNANSDYTF. The part of the CDR3 DNA that was read is TGTGCCAGCAGCCGGGACAATGCAAACTCCGACTACACC.